Below, 23 T cell receptor beta chains from the same sample are listed, as sequenced in a study of blood T cell repertoires in COVID-19. TCRdb's table, derived via immunoSEQ multiplex PCR, lists solely in-frame clones and lacks some. The data hold 100,000 to 150,000 clones, with roughly four fifths observed a single time. The source material was peripheral blood. The receptor set was obtained from a man aged 30 to 39 with COVID-19, enrolled during active disease.

This chain connects TRBV9 to TRBJ1-3; 9 bases line up with TRBD1. This CDR3 comprises 16 residues. Losses at the gene ends were 4 bases for V and 2 bases for J; bases not matched to a gene: 7. CDR1 SGDLS and CDR2 YYNGEE come from the germline V gene. CDR3 nucleotides: TGTGCCAGCAGCAATACGGACAGGGGCACTGGAAACACCATATATTTT. Protein product: CASSNTDRGTGNTIYF.

This clone was seen a handful of times. The chain carries TRBV18 and TRBJ2-7; possibly TRBD2 for D (5 bases). Germline-derived CDR1 and CDR2 are KGHSH and LQKENI. The ends were cut back, 6 bases at V and 0 bases at J, with 27 bases in the middle. The CDR3 runs to 19 residues. The CDR3 DNA reads TGTGCCAGCTCCCCGACTGGCCCCTCGTCGGGGTTCTACTCCTACGAGCAGTACTTC. Its protein product is CASSPTGPSSGFYSYEQYF.

The V gene is TRBV3-1 (or the pseudogene TRBV3-2), the J gene TRBJ1-2; TRBD1 agrees at 7 bases. J lost 5 bases, V lost 4 bases, and 10 bases had no gene match. This CDR3 has 15 residues. Germline CDR1 is LGHDT and CDR2 is YNNKEL (reference sequence). The DNA for the CDR3 is TGTGCCAGCAGCCCTCCAGGGGGTTTAAGGTATGGCTACACCTTC. Translation gives CASSPPGGLRYGYTF.

The chain combines TRBV4-3 with TRBJ2-7; TRBD1 agrees at 10 bases. CDR1 LGHNA and CDR2 YSLEER come from the germline V gene. The CDR3 totals 18 residues. Losses at the gene ends were 0 bases for V and 3 bases for J; bases not matched to a gene: 11. CDR3 region: CASSQEALPGQGSYEQYF. The CDR3 DNA reads TGCGCCAGCAGCCAAGAGGCCCTGCCGGGACAGGGGAGCTACGAGCAGTACTTC.

The chain uses TRBV7-9 and TRBJ1-1, with D perhaps matching TRBD1 (6 bases). Germline assignment: CDR1 SEHNR and CDR2 FQNEAQ (reference sequence). This CDR3 has 14 residues. V shed 7 bases and J shed 5 bases, with 17 bases lying between them. The CDR3 spells CASIQREGETEAFF. The CDR3 DNA reads TGTGCCAGCATCCAACGGGAGGGGGAGACTGAAGCTTTCTTT.

The genes are TRBV30 and TRBJ1-5; perhaps TRBD1 as D (5 bases). V shed 3 bases and J shed 0 bases, with 9 bases lying between them. The CDR3 runs to 14 residues. The V gene's germline CDR1 is GTSNPN and CDR2 SVGIG (reference sequence). CDR3 region: CAWSQDSSNQPQHF. Here the CDR3 DNA reads TGTGCCTGGAGCCAAGACAGTAGCAATCAGCCCCAGCATTTT.

This clone was found once. Other DNA variants within this sample encode the same CDR3. The CDR3 sequence: CASSVGAGGSYEQYF. The CDR3 DNA reads as TGTGCCAGCAGCGTAGGAGCGGGAGGGTCGTACGAGCAGTACTTC. The rearrangement uses TRBV9 and TRBJ2-7; 10 bases are a match to TRBD2. This CDR3 has 15 residues. The V and J ends lost 0 bases and 4 bases, in that order; junction bases with no gene match: 4. Germline V lookup: CDR1 SGDLS, CDR2 YYNGEE.

J is TRBJ1-6 and V is TRBV6-5, with D tentatively TRBD1 (5 bases). The CDR3 totals 16 residues. Trimming removed 0 bases from V and 10 bases from J, with 16 bases in between. Germline assignment: CDR1 MNHEY and CDR2 SVGAGI. CDR3 DNA sequence: TGTGCCAGCAGTTACTCTATCCCAGGGATTGAATCACCCCTCCACTTT. Its protein is CASSYSIPGIESPLHF.

V is TRBV23-1 and J is TRBJ1-1, with 7 nucleotides matching TRBD1. TRBV23-1 is classed as an ORF, of uncertain function. CDR3 size: 16 residues. The V segment lost 1 base and the J segment 4 bases; nucleotides outside the gene matches: 9. The CDR3 reads CASSQFETGRRTEAFF. The CDR3, as DNA: TGCGCCAGCAGTCAATTTGAGACAGGGCGTCGCACTGAAGCTTTCTTT.

V and J are TRBV5-4 and TRBJ2-1, with TRBD2 as a possible D gene (6 bases). The CDR3 spans 15 residues. Germline CDR1 SGHNT, CDR2 YYREEE (reference sequence). Trimming removed 4 bases at V and 6 bases at J, with 17 bases between. CDR3 DNA: TGTGCCAGCAGCCGAGCGGGTTTTCTCTCCAATGAGCAGTTCTTC. This codes for CASSRAGFLSNEQFF.

The chain is built from TRBV11-3 and TRBJ2-7, with a weak D call TRBD1 (6 bases). Trimming cost V 8 bases and J 2 bases, with 13 bases left between them. Germline V gene lookup returns CDR1 SGHNT and CDR2 YENEEA. The CDR3 sequence is 13 residues long. CDR3 sequence: CASSPDSPYEQYF. CDR3 DNA sequence: TGTGCCAGCTCTCCGGACAGTCCCTACGAGCAGTACTTC.

The chain is built from TRBV3-1 (or the pseudogene TRBV3-2) and TRBJ1-5, with 7 nucleotides matching TRBD1. The CDR3 totals 15 residues. J was trimmed by 6 bases and V by 4 bases; bases with no gene match: 9. Germline CDR1 is LGHDT and CDR2 is YNNKEL (reference sequence). The CDR3 DNA sequence: TGTGCCAGCAGCCCCTCAGGCAGGGGGGCTCAGCCCCAGCATTTT. Protein sequence: CASSPSGRGAQPQHF.

This clone appeared once. In DNA form, the CDR3 reads TGTGCCAGCTCACCGGTTGGGACAGCGAACACCGGGGAGCTGTTTTTT. Translation: CASSPVGTANTGELFF. The chain is built from TRBV18 and TRBJ2-2; 7 nucleotides match TRBD1. V gave up 3 bases and J gave up 0 bases; unmatched junction bases: 4. This CDR3 is built from 16 residues. CDR1 KGHSH and CDR2 LQKENI come from the germline V gene.

V is TRBV11-2 and J is TRBJ2-3; D perhaps matches TRBD1 (6 bases). The CDR3 runs 17 residues. The V gene's germline CDR1 is SGHAT and CDR2 FQNNGV. The ends were cut back, 5 bases at V and 2 bases at J, with 20 bases in the middle. Written as DNA, the CDR3 is TGTGCCAGCAGCCGCCGACCTTACAGGGACAACACAGATACGCAGTATTTT. Encoded protein: CASSRRPYRDNTDTQYF.

For this clone: Other nucleotide sequences in the sample specify the same CDR3. The V and J genes are TRBV11-3 and TRBJ2-7, with 8 bases aligning to TRBD1. CDR3 length equals 14 residues. V trimming: 3 bases; J trimming: 4 bases; junction bases outside the gene matches: 5. In germline, CDR1 is SGHNT, CDR2 YENEEA. The CDR3 is CASSFLQGDYEQYF. The DNA of the CDR3 is TGTGCCAGCAGCTTTCTACAGGGGGATTACGAGCAGTACTTC.

The chain recombines TRBV28 with TRBJ2-5; 9 bases are shared with TRBD1. Germline CDR1 and CDR2: MDHEN and SYDVKM. The CDR3 is 14 amino acids. Trimming at V came to 6 bases and at J to 3 bases, leaving 5 bases not matched to a gene. The CDR3 is CASRATGGKETQYF. The CDR3 DNA sequence: TGTGCCAGCAGAGCGACAGGGGGAAAAGAGACCCAGTACTTC.

This sequence joins TRBV19 and TRBJ1-5; TRBD1 is a possible D gene (5 bases). The CDR3 length is 14 residues. The V gene's germline CDR1 is LNHDA and CDR2 SQIVND (reference sequence). Deletions cut 3 bases from V and 6 bases from J, with 12 bases between. The CDR3: CASSIEGVGQPQHF. The CDR3 DNA follows: TGTGCCAGTAGTATTGAAGGGGTAGGTCAGCCCCAGCATTTT.

The chain links TRBV7-2 to TRBJ2-7; D perhaps matches TRBD2 (5 bases). Germline loops: CDR1 SGHTA, CDR2 FQGNSA. Trimming stripped 1 base from V and 3 bases from J, with 10 bases between. The CDR3 runs 14 residues. As DNA, the CDR3 is TGTGCCAGCAGCTTAGGAACCGCGGGCTACGAGCAGTACTTC. Encoded protein: CASSLGTAGYEQYF.

The chain joins TRBV3-1 (or the pseudogene TRBV3-2) to TRBJ2-5; tentative D call: TRBD1 (6 bases). The CDR3 covers 16 residues. Germline V gene data show CDR1 as LGHDT and CDR2 as YNNKEL (reference sequence). V was cut by 6 bases and J by 5 bases, with 22 bases left in between. In DNA form, the CDR3 reads TGTGCCAGCAGGAAAGACGAAGACAGGCCGGGGGAGACCCAGTACTTC. Its translation: CASRKDEDRPGETQYF.

With regard to this clone: Within the sample, other DNA sequences also encode this same CDR3. CDR3 sequence reads: CASSPGTGGYEQYF. CDR3 in DNA: TGTGCCAGTAGTCCCGGGACAGGGGGTTACGAGCAGTACTTC. The chain joins TRBV19 to TRBJ2-7, with 11 bases fitting TRBD1. The CDR3 runs 14 residues. V was pared by 5 bases and J by 4 bases, with 4 bases of the junction left unmatched. The germline CDR1 and CDR2 sequences are LNHDA and SQIVND (reference sequence).

The chain couples TRBV5-1 to TRBJ2-7; TRBD1 matches 7 bases. Germline values: CDR1 SGHRS, CDR2 YFSETQ. Unmatched junction bases numbered 8, after V lost 2 bases and J lost 3 bases. The length of the CDR3 is 15 residues. The CDR3 sequence is CASSFFPSGGYEQYF. In DNA, the CDR3 is TGCGCCAGCAGCTTCTTTCCTTCAGGGGGCTACGAGCAGTACTTC.

The chain joins TRBV9 to TRBJ1-4; no reliable D call. The CDR3 length is 14 residues. V was shortened by 3 bases and J by 3 bases, with 9 bases between the two germline ends. CDR1 SGDLS and CDR2 YYNGEE come from the germline V gene. This CDR3 is CASSGSVANEKLFF. The CDR3 DNA follows: TGTGCCAGCAGCGGATCGGTGGCTAATGAAAAACTGTTTTTT. Drawing the rest from reference TRBV9 and TRBJ1-4, the complete variable domain is DSGVTQTPKHLITATGQRVTLRCSPRSGDLSVYWYQQSLDQGLQFLIQYYNGEERAKGNILERFSAQQFPDLHSELNLSSLELGDSALYFCASSGSVANEKLFFGSGTQLSVL.

V gene TRBV2 combines with J gene TRBJ2-4; a possible D gene is TRBD1 (6 bases). Germline lookup yields CDR1 SNHLY and CDR2 FYNNEI. This CDR3 region has 13 residues. The V end was cut by 8 bases, the J end by 9 bases, with 17 bases between. In DNA form, the CDR3 reads TGTGCCAGCGTAGGGGGACCCCACAGCATTCAGTACTTC. Its translation: CASVGGPHSIQYF.